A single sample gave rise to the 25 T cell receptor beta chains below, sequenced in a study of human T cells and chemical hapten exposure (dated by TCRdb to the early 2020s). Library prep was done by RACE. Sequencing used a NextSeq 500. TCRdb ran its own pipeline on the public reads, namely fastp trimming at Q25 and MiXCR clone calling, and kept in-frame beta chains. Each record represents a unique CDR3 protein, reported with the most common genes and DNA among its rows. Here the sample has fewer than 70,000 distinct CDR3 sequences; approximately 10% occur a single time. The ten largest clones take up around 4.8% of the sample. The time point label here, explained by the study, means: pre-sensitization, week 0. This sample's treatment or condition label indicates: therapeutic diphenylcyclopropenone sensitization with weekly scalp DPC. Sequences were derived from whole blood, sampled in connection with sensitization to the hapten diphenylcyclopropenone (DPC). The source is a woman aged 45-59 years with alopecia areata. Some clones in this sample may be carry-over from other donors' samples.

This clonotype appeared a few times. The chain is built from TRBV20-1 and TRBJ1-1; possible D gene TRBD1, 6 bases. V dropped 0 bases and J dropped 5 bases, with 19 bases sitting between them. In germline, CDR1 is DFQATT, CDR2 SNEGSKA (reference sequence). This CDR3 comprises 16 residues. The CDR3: CSARDLVRGGRTEAFF. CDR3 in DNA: TGCAGTGCTAGAGATTTAGTCAGGGGAGGAAGGACTGAAGCTTTCTTT.

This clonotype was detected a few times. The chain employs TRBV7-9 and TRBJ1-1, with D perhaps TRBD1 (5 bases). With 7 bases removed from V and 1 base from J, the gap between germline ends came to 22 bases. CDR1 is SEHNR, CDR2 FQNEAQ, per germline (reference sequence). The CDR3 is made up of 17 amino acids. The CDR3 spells CASKVPGYGHKNTEAFF. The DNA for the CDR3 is TGTGCCAGCAAGGTCCCAGGATATGGACATAAGAACACTGAAGCTTTCTTT.

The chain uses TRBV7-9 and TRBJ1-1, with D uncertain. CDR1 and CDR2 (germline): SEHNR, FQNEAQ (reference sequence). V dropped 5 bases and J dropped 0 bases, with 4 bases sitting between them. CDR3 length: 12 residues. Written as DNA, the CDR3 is TGTGCCAGCAGCGCAGTGAACACTGAAGCTTTCTTT. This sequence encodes CASSAVNTEAFF.

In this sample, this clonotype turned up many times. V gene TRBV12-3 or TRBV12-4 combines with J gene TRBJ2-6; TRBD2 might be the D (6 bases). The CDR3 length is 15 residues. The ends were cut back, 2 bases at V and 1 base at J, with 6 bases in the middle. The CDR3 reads CASSLRESGANVLTF. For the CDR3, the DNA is TGTGCCAGCAGTTTACGGGAGTCTGGGGCCAACGTCCTGACTTTC.

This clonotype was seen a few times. CDR3 DNA sequence: TGTGCCAGCTCACCATCCCTGCAGGGGTCAGTCACTGAAGCTTTCTTT. Translation gives CASSPSLQGSVTEAFF. This chain joins TRBV18 and TRBJ1-1; tentatively, D is TRBD1 (6 bases). CDR1 KGHSH and CDR2 LQKENI come from the germline V gene. Trimming shortened V by 2 bases and J by 4 bases, and 17 bases separated the two germline ends. This CDR3 spans 16 amino acids.

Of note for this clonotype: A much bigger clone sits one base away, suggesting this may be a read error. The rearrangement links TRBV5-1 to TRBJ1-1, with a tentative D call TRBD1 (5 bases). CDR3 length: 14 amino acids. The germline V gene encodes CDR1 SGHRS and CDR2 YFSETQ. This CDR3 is CASSLGDGRTGAFF. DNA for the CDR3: TGCGCCAGCAGCTTGGGGGACGGGCGAACTGGAGCTTTCTTT.

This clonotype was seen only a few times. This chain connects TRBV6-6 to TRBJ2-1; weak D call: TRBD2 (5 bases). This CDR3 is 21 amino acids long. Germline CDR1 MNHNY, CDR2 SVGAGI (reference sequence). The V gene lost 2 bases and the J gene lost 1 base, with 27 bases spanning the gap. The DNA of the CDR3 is TGTGCCAGCAGTTACATGGGCCCCAGGACTCATCCGACATATTCCTACAATGAGCAGTTCTTC. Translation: CASSYMGPRTHPTYSYNEQFF.

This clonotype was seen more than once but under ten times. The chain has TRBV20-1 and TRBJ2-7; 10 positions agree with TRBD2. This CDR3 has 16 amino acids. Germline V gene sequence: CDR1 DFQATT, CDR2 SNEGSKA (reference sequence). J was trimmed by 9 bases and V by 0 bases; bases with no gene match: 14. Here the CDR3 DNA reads TGCAGTGCTAGAGATCAGGAGCGGGAGGGTAGGGGTGCGCAGTACTTC. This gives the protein CSARDQEREGRGAQYF.

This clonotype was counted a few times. The CDR3 coding sequence is TGTGCCAGCAGTTTGGCCAGCCTCCGGCCCCAGCATTTT. This translates into CASSLASLRPQHF. V gene TRBV27 combines with J gene TRBJ1-5; unclear D gene. There are 13 residues in the CDR3. Deletions cut 3 bases from V and 9 bases from J, with 12 bases between. Germline assignment: CDR1 MNHEY and CDR2 SMNVEV (reference sequence).

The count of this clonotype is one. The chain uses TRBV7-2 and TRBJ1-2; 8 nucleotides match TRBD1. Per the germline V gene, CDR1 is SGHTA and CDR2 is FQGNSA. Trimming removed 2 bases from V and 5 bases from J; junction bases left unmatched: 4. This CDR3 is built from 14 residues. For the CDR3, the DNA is TGTGCCAGCAGCTTATGGACAGGGCTGTATGGCTACACCTTC. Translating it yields CASSLWTGLYGYTF.

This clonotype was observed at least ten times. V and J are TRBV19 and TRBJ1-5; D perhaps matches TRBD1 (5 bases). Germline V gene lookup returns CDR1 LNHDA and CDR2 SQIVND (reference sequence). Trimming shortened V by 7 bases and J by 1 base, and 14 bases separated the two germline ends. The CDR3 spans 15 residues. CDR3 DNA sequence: TGTGCCAGTACCCAGGTCGGGGGAAGCAATCAGCCCCAGCATTTT. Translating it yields CASTQVGGSNQPQHF. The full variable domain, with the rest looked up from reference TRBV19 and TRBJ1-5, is DGGITQSPKYLFRKEGQNVTLSCEQNLNHDAMYWYRQDPGQGLRLIYYSQIVNDFQKGDIAEGYSVSREKKESFPLTVTSAQKNPTAFYLCASTQVGGSNQPQHFGDGTRLSIL.

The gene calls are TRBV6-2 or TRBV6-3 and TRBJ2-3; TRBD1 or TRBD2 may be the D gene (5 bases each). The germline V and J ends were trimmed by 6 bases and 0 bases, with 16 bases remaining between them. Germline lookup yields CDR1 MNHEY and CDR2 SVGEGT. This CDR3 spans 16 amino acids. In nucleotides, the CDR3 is TGTGCCAGCAGCCGACTACGGGACCACAGCACAGATACGCAGTATTTT. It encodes CASSRLRDHSTDTQYF.

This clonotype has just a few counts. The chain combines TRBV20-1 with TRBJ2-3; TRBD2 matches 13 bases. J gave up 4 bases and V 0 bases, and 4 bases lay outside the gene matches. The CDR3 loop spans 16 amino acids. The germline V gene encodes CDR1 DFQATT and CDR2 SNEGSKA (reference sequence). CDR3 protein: CSARDPGLAGPDTQYF. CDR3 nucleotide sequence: TGCAGTGCTAGAGACCCGGGACTAGCGGGACCAGATACGCAGTATTTT.

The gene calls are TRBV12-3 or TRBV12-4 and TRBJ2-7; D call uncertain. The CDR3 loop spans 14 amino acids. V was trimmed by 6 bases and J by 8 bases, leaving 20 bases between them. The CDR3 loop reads CASSSGSPPWQQYF. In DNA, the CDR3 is TGTGCCAGCAGCTCGGGCAGCCCCCCTTGGCAGCAGTACTTC.

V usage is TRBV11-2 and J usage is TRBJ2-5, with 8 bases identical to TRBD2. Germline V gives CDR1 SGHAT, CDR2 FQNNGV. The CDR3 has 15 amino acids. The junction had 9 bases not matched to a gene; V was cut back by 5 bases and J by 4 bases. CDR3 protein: CASSLRAGVPETQYF. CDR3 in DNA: TGTGCCAGCAGCCTTCGAGCGGGAGTCCCAGAGACCCAGTACTTC.

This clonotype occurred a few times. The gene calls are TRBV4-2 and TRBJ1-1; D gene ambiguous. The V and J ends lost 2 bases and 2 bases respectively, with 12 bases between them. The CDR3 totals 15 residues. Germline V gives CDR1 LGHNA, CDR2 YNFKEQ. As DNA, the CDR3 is TGTGCCAGCAGCCAAAGTCCGGAAGGAAACACTGAAGCTTTCTTT. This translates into CASSQSPEGNTEAFF.

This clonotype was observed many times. For the CDR3, the DNA is TGTGCCAGCAGCGGACCGGACAAGAGCTCCTACAATGAGCAGTTCTTC. Its protein is CASSGPDKSSYNEQFF. This chain links TRBV7-3 with TRBJ2-1; possible D gene TRBD1, 5 bases. Germline CDR1 and CDR2: SGHTA and FQGTGA. The CDR3 contains 16 residues. V lost 5 bases and J 0 bases, leaving 14 bases between the germline ends.

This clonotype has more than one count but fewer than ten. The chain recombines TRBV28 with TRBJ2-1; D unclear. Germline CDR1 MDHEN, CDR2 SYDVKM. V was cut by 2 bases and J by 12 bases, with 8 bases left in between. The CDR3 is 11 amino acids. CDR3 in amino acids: CASSLVLVQFF. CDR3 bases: TGTGCCAGCAGTTTAGTTCTAGTGCAGTTCTTC. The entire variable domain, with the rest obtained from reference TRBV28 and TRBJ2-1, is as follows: DVKVTQSSRYLVKRTGEKVFLECVQDMDHENMFWYRQDPGLGLRLIYFSYDVKMKEKGDIPEGYSVSREKKERFSLILESASTNQTSMYLCASSLVLVQFFGPGTRLTVL.

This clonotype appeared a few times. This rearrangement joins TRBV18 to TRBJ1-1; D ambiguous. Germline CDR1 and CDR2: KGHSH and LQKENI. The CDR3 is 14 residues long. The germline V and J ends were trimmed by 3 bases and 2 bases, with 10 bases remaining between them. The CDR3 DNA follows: TGTGCCAGCTCACCTGCGGGGTTCAACACTGAAGCTTTCTTT. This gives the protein CASSPAGFNTEAFF.

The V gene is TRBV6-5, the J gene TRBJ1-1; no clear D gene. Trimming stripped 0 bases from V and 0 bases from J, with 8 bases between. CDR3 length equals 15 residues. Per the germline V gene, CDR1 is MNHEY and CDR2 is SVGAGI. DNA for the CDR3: TGTGCCAGCAGTTACTCTCGGTTTATGAACACTGAAGCTTTCTTT. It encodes CASSYSRFMNTEAFF.

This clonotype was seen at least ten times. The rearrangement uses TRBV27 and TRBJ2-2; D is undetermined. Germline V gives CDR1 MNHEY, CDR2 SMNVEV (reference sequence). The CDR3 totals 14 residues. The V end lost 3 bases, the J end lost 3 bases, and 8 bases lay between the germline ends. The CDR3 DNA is TGTGCCAGCAGTTTCACCATCGACACCGGGGAGCTGTTTTTT. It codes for CASSFTIDTGELFF.

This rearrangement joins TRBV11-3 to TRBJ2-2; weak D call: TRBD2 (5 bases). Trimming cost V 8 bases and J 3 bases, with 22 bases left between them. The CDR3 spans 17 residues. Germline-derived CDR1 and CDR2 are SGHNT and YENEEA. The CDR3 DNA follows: TGTGCCAGCGAATCGGGGATAGGAGCTCAACACACCGGGGAGCTGTTTTTT. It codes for CASESGIGAQHTGELFF. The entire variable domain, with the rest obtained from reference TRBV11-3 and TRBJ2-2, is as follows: EAGVVQSPRYKIIEKKQPVAFWCNPISGHNTLYWYLQNLGQGPELLIRYENEEAVDDSQLPKDRFSAERLKGVDSTLKIQPAELGDSAVYLCASESGIGAQHTGELFFGEGSRLTVL.

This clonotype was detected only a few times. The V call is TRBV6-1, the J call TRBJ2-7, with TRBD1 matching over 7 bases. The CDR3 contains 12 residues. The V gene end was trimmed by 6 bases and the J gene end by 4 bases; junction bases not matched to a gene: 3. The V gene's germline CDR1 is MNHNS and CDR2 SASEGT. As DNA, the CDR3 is TGTGCCAGCAGACCACAGGGGTACGAGCAGTACTTC. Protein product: CASRPQGYEQYF.

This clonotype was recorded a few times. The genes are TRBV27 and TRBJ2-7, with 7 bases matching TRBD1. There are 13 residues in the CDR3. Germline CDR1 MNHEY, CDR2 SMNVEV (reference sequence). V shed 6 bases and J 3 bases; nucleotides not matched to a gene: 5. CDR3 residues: CASRLNRGYEQYF. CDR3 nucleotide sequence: TGTGCCAGCAGGCTCAACAGGGGCTACGAGCAGTACTTC.

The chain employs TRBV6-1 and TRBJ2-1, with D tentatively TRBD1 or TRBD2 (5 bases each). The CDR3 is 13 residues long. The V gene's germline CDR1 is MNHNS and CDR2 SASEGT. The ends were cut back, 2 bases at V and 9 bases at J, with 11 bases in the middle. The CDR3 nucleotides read TGTGCCAGCAGTGAATGGGGGTCGTCTGAGCAGTTCTTC. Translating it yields CASSEWGSSEQFF.